The 29 T cell receptor beta chains below all came from one sample that was sequenced in a study of siplizumab effects on memory and regulatory T cells. Here immunoSEQ multiplex PCR was the method, and the copy in TCRdb shows in-frame clones only, minus some. The sample lists roughly 100,000 clones; about 93% were seen once. The specimen was CD4+ T cells sorted from blood. These receptors were obtained from a human donor in good health.

The rearrangement joins TRBV15 to TRBJ1-2; no clear D. Per the germline V gene, CDR1 is LNHNV and CDR2 is YYDKDF (reference sequence). The CDR3 runs 14 residues. Trimming cost V 5 bases and J 4 bases, with 14 bases left between them. The CDR3 spells CATSEGSEIYGYTF. The CDR3 nucleotides are TGTGCCACCAGCGAGGGTAGCGAGATCTATGGCTACACCTTC.

V is TRBV7-8 and J is TRBJ2-1; D is possibly TRBD1 (5 bases). This CDR3 has 14 residues. The germline V gene has CDR1 SGHVS and CDR2 FQNEAQ. Trimming took off 4 bases at V and 1 base at J, with 8 bases between the two ends. CDR3 amino acids: CASSSTDSYNEQFF. The CDR3 DNA is TGTGCCAGCAGCTCGACAGATTCCTACAATGAGCAGTTCTTC.

This chain connects TRBV7-3 to TRBJ1-2; no clear D. Trimming stripped 5 bases from V and 4 bases from J, with 11 bases between. The CDR3 totals 13 residues. Germline values: CDR1 SGHTA, CDR2 FQGTGA. The CDR3 region has the DNA TGTGCCAGCAGCCCTACTAGAGGCTATGGCTACACCTTC. Its translation is CASSPTRGYGYTF.

V is TRBV29-1 and J is TRBJ1-2; the match to TRBD1 covers 8 bases. The V and J ends lost 7 bases and 4 bases, in that order; junction bases with no gene match: 5. The germline gives CDR1 SQVTM, CDR2 ANQGSEA. There are 12 residues in the CDR3. DNA for the CDR3: TGCAGCGCAGGACAGGGCCTCTATGGCTACACCTTC. Encoded protein: CSAGQGLYGYTF.

Remarks on this clone: The junction does not match germline at one end; this may be a read error. The rearrangement joins TRBV29-1 to TRBJ2-7; 7 nucleotides match TRBD1. The CDR3 consists of 12 residues. Germline CDR1 and CDR2: SQVTM and ANQGSEA. The CDR3 sequence is CSVEGTAYEQYF. CDR3 bases: TGCAGCGTTGAGGGGACAGCCTATGAGCAGTACTTC.

The CDR3 is CASSERAATQETQYF. Written as DNA, the CDR3 is TGTGCCAGCAGTGAGAGGGCGGCAACCCAAGAGACCCAGTACTTC. The chain couples TRBV2 to TRBJ2-5; TRBD2 is a possible D gene (5 bases). The V gene lost 3 bases and the J gene lost 1 base, with 12 bases spanning the gap. The germline V gene has CDR1 SNHLY and CDR2 FYNNEI. This CDR3 is 15 amino acids long.

The gene calls are TRBV5-1 and TRBJ1-6, with 9 bases fitting TRBD1. This CDR3 contains 17 residues. Trimming at V came to 4 bases and at J to 7 bases, leaving 12 bases not matched to a gene. Germline V lookup: CDR1 SGHRS, CDR2 YFSETQ. CDR3 coding DNA: TGCGCCAGCAGCCTGATGGGACAGGGAAATAGGAATTCACCCCTCCACTTT. Its protein is CASSLMGQGNRNSPLHF.

The V call is TRBV7-2, the J call TRBJ1-5, with D perhaps TRBD1 (6 bases). V lost 2 bases and J 1 base, leaving 12 bases between the germline ends. This CDR3 comprises 16 residues. In germline, CDR1 is SGHTA, CDR2 FQGNSA. Here the CDR3 DNA reads TGTGCCAGCAGCTTACCAACAGGGTTCAGCAATCAGCCCCAGCATTTT. It codes for CASSLPTGFSNQPQHF.

Only a few counts were recorded for this clone. This chain connects TRBV19 to TRBJ1-1, with 9 bases identical to TRBD1. CDR1 LNHDA and CDR2 SQIVND come from the germline V gene (reference sequence). This CDR3 has 16 residues. J was trimmed by 11 bases and V by 5 bases; bases with no gene match: 18. The CDR3 protein is CASSSRDRVGTGPAFF. CDR3 bases: TGTGCCAGTAGTTCCCGGGACAGGGTGGGTACGGGGCCCGCTTTCTTT.

Here the CDR3 DNA reads TGTGCCAGTAGCTCGGGACAGGGGGAGCCTGGATATGGCTACACCTTC. This gives the protein CASSSGQGEPGYGYTF. J is TRBJ1-2 and V is TRBV19, with TRBD1 identical over 11 bases. CDR3 length equals 16 residues. Trimming cost V 6 bases and J 5 bases; bases outside gene matches: 11. Per germline, CDR1 LNHDA and CDR2 SQIVND (reference sequence).

The gene calls are TRBV6-6 and TRBJ2-1; tentative D call: TRBD2 (7 bases). The CDR3 has 16 residues. The V end was cut by 6 bases, the J end by 5 bases, with 20 bases between. The germline gives CDR1 MNHNY, CDR2 SVGAGI (reference sequence). Here the CDR3 reads CASSPPTGGLNNEQFF. CDR3 nucleotide sequence: TGTGCCAGCAGCCCTCCCACGGGGGGCCTCAACAATGAGCAGTTCTTC.

This chain joins TRBV7-2 and TRBJ1-2; 8 bases map to TRBD1. Germline V CDR1 and CDR2: SGHTA, FQGNSA. V dropped 4 bases and J dropped 4; count of bases not matched to a gene: 2. The CDR3 spans 13 residues. The CDR3 reads CASSSGGTYGYTF. For the CDR3, the DNA is TGTGCCAGCAGCTCAGGGGGCACCTATGGCTACACCTTC.

The chain uses TRBV7-9 and TRBJ1-6; D not certain. Germline assignment: CDR1 SEHNR and CDR2 FQNEAQ (reference sequence). This CDR3 has 12 residues. The V and J ends lost 3 bases and 8 bases respectively, with 5 bases between them. CDR3 residues: CASSLDDSPLHF. The CDR3 region has the DNA TGTGCCAGCAGCTTGGACGATTCACCCCTCCACTTT.

The chain has TRBV5-1 and TRBJ2-1, with TRBD1 matching 9 bases. This CDR3 comprises 14 residues. In germline, CDR1 is SGHRS, CDR2 YFSETQ. V dropped 2 bases and J dropped 9; count of bases not matched to a gene: 6. The CDR3 DNA sequence: TGCGCCAGCAGCTTAGGGACAGGGTGGACTGAGCAGTTCTTC. It translates to CASSLGTGWTEQFF.

The chain links TRBV13 to TRBJ1-4; the match to TRBD1 covers 7 bases. Trimming cost V 5 bases and J 8 bases; bases outside gene matches: 11. Germline values: CDR1 PRHDT, CDR2 FYEKMQ (reference sequence). The CDR3 is 15 amino acids. For the CDR3, the DNA is TGTGCCAGCAGCCACGGGACAGAGGGTAGGGAAAAACTGTTTTTT. Translating gives CASSHGTEGREKLFF.

J is TRBJ2-7 and V is TRBV18; TRBD1 is a possible D gene (5 bases). Germline values: CDR1 KGHSH, CDR2 LQKENI. Deletions cut 3 bases from V and 4 bases from J, with 16 bases between. CDR3 length equals 15 residues. CDR3 sequence reads: CASSPTESGLYEQYF. The CDR3 nucleotides are TGTGCCAGCTCACCCACGGAGTCAGGGCTATACGAGCAGTACTTC. Looking up the rest from reference TRBV18 and TRBJ2-7 gives the full variable domain: NAGVMQNPRHLVRRRGQEARLRCSPMKGHSHVYWYRQLPEEGLKFMVYLQKENIIDESGMPKERFSAEFPKEGPSILRIQQVVRGDSAAYFCASSPTESGLYEQYFGPGTRLTVT.

The chain recombines TRBV27 with TRBJ2-4; no firm D call. From germline, CDR1 is MNHEY and CDR2 SMNVEV (reference sequence). V gave up 4 bases and J gave up 1 base, with 8 bases separating them. The CDR3 extends over 14 amino acids. The chain's CDR3 is CASSYKSAKNIQYF. In DNA, the CDR3 is TGTGCCAGCAGTTATAAATCGGCCAAAAACATTCAGTACTTC.

The V gene is TRBV9, the J gene TRBJ1-3, with D hard to call. CDR1 and CDR2 (germline): SGDLS, YYNGEE. Trimming removed 4 bases from V and 0 bases from J, with 14 bases in between. The CDR3 extends over 16 amino acids. CDR3: CASSPLGTDSGNTIYF. The CDR3 region has the DNA TGTGCCAGCAGCCCCTTAGGCACAGACTCTGGAAACACCATATATTTT.

Regarding this clone: Other nucleotide sequences from this sample produce the same CDR3. The chain carries TRBV7-9 and TRBJ2-3; a possible D gene is TRBD1 (5 bases). Germline V gene sequence: CDR1 SEHNR, CDR2 FQNEAQ (reference sequence). V lost 0 bases to trimming and J lost 2 bases, with 9 bases between them. The CDR3 is made up of 15 amino acids. CDR3 sequence: CASSLAGANTDTQYF. CDR3 DNA sequence: TGTGCCAGCAGCTTAGCAGGGGCGAACACAGATACGCAGTATTTT.

The CDR3 bases are TGCGCCAGCGGTTTACGGGCCATGAACACTGAAGCTTTCTTT. This encodes CASGLRAMNTEAFF. The chain joins TRBV5-1 to TRBJ1-1; D unclear. The germline V gene has CDR1 SGHRS and CDR2 YFSETQ. This CDR3 contains 14 residues. Trimming took off 7 bases at V and 0 bases at J, with 13 bases between the two ends.

The chain has TRBV5-1 and TRBJ2-3; no clear D. Germline loops: CDR1 SGHRS, CDR2 YFSETQ. This CDR3 has 16 amino acids. V lost 1 base and J lost 2, with 14 bases in between. The CDR3 loop is CASSLNPLPTTDTQYF. The DNA of the CDR3 is TGCGCCAGCAGCTTGAACCCATTACCCACCACAGATACGCAGTATTTT. Looking up the rest from reference TRBV5-1 and TRBJ2-3 gives the full variable domain: KAGVTQTPRYLIKTRGQQVTLSCSPISGHRSVSWYQQTPGQGLQFLFEYFSETQRNKGNFPGRFSGRQFSNSRSEMNVSTLELGDSALYLCASSLNPLPTTDTQYFGPGTRLTVL.

The genes are TRBV5-6 and TRBJ2-2; possible D gene TRBD2, 6 bases. CDR3 length equals 15 residues. Trimming cost V 4 bases and J 2 bases, with 12 bases left between them. Germline CDR1 is SGHDT and CDR2 is YYEEEE. As DNA, the CDR3 is TGTGCCAGCAGCCAAGCCGGGACTAACACCGGGGAGCTGTTTTTT. Amino acid sequence: CASSQAGTNTGELFF.

This rearrangement joins TRBV6-5 to TRBJ2-7, with D perhaps TRBD1 or TRBD2 (6 bases each). Per the germline V gene, CDR1 is MNHEY and CDR2 is SVGAGI. V lost 7 bases and J 1 base, leaving 14 bases between the germline ends. The CDR3 totals 14 residues. The DNA of the CDR3 is TGTGCCAGCACCTCCGGAGGGGGGTCCTACGAGCAGTACTTC. Its translation is CASTSGGGSYEQYF.

The V and J genes are TRBV10-3 and TRBJ2-1, with 11 nucleotides matching TRBD2. Looked up from germline, CDR1 is ENHRY and CDR2 is SYGVKD. V lost 6 bases and J lost 0; bases outside the gene matches: 19. CDR3 size: 21 residues. Here the CDR3 DNA reads TGTGCCATCAGGGGTACCGACCTAGCGGGGGGCCCAAGGAGCTCCTACAATGAGCAGTTCTTC. Residues: CAIRGTDLAGGPRSSYNEQFF.

The V gene is TRBV7-2, the J gene TRBJ2-7; D gene unclear. V lost 5 bases to trimming and J lost 2 bases, with 10 bases between them. Germline values: CDR1 SGHTA, CDR2 FQGNSA. The CDR3 is 13 amino acids. The CDR3 spells CASSIEYPYEQYF. CDR3 nucleotide sequence: TGTGCCAGCAGCATAGAGTACCCCTACGAGCAGTACTTC.

This clone was seen once. The chain recombines TRBV4-2 with TRBJ1-4; the D gene is possibly TRBD1 (6 bases). This CDR3 contains 15 residues. Germline CDR1 is LGHNA and CDR2 is YNFKEQ. With 0 bases removed from V and 6 bases from J, the gap between germline ends came to 11 bases. The CDR3 DNA is TGTGCCAGCAGCCAAGAACAACAGGGAGATGAAAAACTGTTTTTT. It codes for CASSQEQQGDEKLFF.

The V call is TRBV7-9, the J call TRBJ1-5; TRBD1 aligns across 8 bases. This CDR3 spans 15 amino acids. Germline loops: CDR1 SEHNR, CDR2 FQNEAQ (reference sequence). Trimming removed 4 bases from V and 5 bases from J; junction bases left unmatched: 7. This CDR3 reads CASSSMTGDYQPQHF. The CDR3 nucleotides read TGTGCCAGCAGCTCAATGACAGGGGACTATCAGCCCCAGCATTTT.

The chain uses TRBV18 and TRBJ1-6, with TRBD1 identical over 10 bases. Germline V gene data show CDR1 as KGHSH and CDR2 as LQKENI. J gave up 5 bases and V 3 bases, and 1 base lay outside the gene matches. The CDR3 totals 15 residues. The CDR3 DNA reads TGTGCCAGCTCACCCGGGACAGGGGATAATTCACCCCTCCACTTT. Encoded protein: CASSPGTGDNSPLHF.

The chain recombines TRBV5-6 with TRBJ2-1; possibly TRBD1 for D (5 bases). The CDR3 sequence is 18 residues long. CDR1 SGHDT and CDR2 YYEEEE come from the germline V gene. Trimming stripped 3 bases from V and 3 bases from J, with 22 bases between. CDR3 DNA: TGTGCCAGCAGCTCGGACCCCGGTTGGACACGAAGCTACAATGAGCAGTTCTTC. Residues: CASSSDPGWTRSYNEQFF.